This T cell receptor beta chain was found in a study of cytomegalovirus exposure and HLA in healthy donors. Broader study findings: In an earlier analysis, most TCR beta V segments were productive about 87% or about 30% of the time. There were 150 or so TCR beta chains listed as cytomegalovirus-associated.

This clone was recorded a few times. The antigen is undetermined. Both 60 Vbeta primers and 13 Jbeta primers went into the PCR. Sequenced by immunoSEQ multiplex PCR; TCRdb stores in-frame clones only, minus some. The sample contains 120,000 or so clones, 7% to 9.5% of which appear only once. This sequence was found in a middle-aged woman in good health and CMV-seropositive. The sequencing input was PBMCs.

CDR3 region: CASRTPGQGDYGYTF. DNA of the CDR3: TGTGCCAGCAGAACTCCGGGACAGGGTGACTATGGCTACACCTTC. The chain couples TRBV6-6 to TRBJ1-2; TRBD1 agrees at 9 bases. With V trimmed by 6 bases and J by 3 bases, 8 bases remained unmatched. This CDR3 has 15 amino acids. CDR1 is MNHNY and CDR2 is SVGAGI in the germline V gene (reference sequence).